Below are 24 T cell receptor beta chains sequenced from a single sample in a study of blood T cell repertoires in COVID-19. Method: immunoSEQ multiplex PCR; TCRdb's copy keeps in-frame clones and lacks some. The sample lists around 97,000 clones, about 90% occurring once. Material: peripheral blood. The receptors were gathered from a human donor in a cohort sampled during active COVID-19.

The chain couples TRBV19 to TRBJ1-1; D is undetermined. CDR1 and CDR2 from the germline V gene are LNHDA and SQIVND (reference sequence). With 4 bases removed from V and 1 base from J, the gap between germline ends came to 10 bases. The CDR3 is 14 amino acids. For the CDR3, the DNA is TGTGCCAGTAGTACCCGACACAGGAACACTGAAGCTTTCTTT. This encodes CASSTRHRNTEAFF.

The chain carries TRBV29-1 and TRBJ2-5; 8 bases match TRBD2. This CDR3 spans 13 amino acids. CDR1 SQVTM and CDR2 ANQGSEA come from the germline V gene. Losses at the gene ends were 4 bases for V and 2 bases for J; bases not matched to a gene: 3. The CDR3 is CSVAPGGQETQYF. DNA for the CDR3: TGCAGCGTTGCACCGGGAGGGCAAGAGACCCAGTACTTC.

Written as DNA, the CDR3 is TGTGCCAGCAGCCAAGGCGGCGGGATTCGCTACAATGAGCAGTTCTTC. Amino acid sequence: CASSQGGGIRYNEQFF. This rearrangement joins TRBV3-1 (or the pseudogene TRBV3-2) to TRBJ2-1, with TRBD2 as a possible D gene (6 bases). CDR3 length: 16 residues. The germline CDR1 and CDR2 sequences are LGHDT and YNNKEL (reference sequence). Trimming took off 1 base at V and 3 bases at J, with 13 bases between the two ends.

This chain joins TRBV3-1 (or the pseudogene TRBV3-2) and TRBJ2-3; 8 nucleotides line up with TRBD2. The germline CDR1 and CDR2 sequences are LGHDT and YNNKEL (reference sequence). V trimming: 7 bases; J trimming: 4 bases; junction bases outside the gene matches: 10. The CDR3 covers 15 residues. The CDR3 protein is CASTQRAGVSDTQYF. DNA of the CDR3: TGTGCCAGCACTCAAAGAGCGGGAGTGTCAGATACGCAGTATTTT.

The chain carries TRBV25-1 and TRBJ2-7; a possible D gene is TRBD1 (6 bases). Trimming stripped 6 bases from V and 2 bases from J, with 8 bases between. Per germline, CDR1 MGHDK and CDR2 SYGVNS. The CDR3 is 12 amino acids. CDR3 region: CASSRGTYEQYF. The CDR3 DNA follows: TGTGCCAGCAGCAGGGGCACCTACGAGCAGTACTTC.

This chain uses TRBV29-1 with TRBJ1-1, with a possible D match to TRBD1 (6 bases). The V end was cut by 6 bases, the J end by 0 bases, with 11 bases between. Germline CDR1 SQVTM, CDR2 ANQGSEA. This CDR3 region has 13 residues. CDR3 amino acids: CSVHRDMNTEAFF. CDR3 nucleotide sequence: TGCAGCGTCCACAGGGATATGAACACTGAAGCTTTCTTT.

This chain links TRBV5-1 with TRBJ1-1; D is possibly TRBD1 (5 bases). The CDR3 consists of 13 residues. Germline V gene data show CDR1 as SGHRS and CDR2 as YFSETQ. The V and J ends lost 0 bases and 4 bases respectively, with 7 bases between them. CDR3 nucleotides: TGCGCCAGCAGCTTGGACGGGGGCACTGAAGCTTTCTTT. Its translation is CASSLDGGTEAFF.

This chain links TRBV19 with TRBJ2-2; maybe TRBD2 (6 bases). The CDR3 runs to 14 residues. Germline CDR1 and CDR2: LNHDA and SQIVND (reference sequence). Trimming pared 1 base from V and 5 bases from J, leaving 8 bases between. CDR3 in amino acids: CASSIVGGTGELFF. DNA for the CDR3: TGTGCCAGTAGTATAGTCGGGGGTACCGGGGAGCTGTTTTTT.

The V gene is TRBV25-1, the J gene TRBJ1-1, with D possibly TRBD1 on 6 matching bases. Trimming shortened V by 4 bases and J by 4 bases, and 13 bases separated the two germline ends. Germline V gene lookup returns CDR1 MGHDK and CDR2 SYGVNS. The CDR3 extends over 14 amino acids. CDR3 region: CASSGSGAGTEAFF. The CDR3 DNA follows: TGTGCCAGCAGTGGCTCAGGGGCCGGCACTGAAGCTTTCTTT.

V gene TRBV6-5 combines with J gene TRBJ1-5; no reliable D call. Deletions cut 7 bases from V and 3 bases from J, with 16 bases between. This CDR3 has 15 residues. Per the germline V gene, CDR1 is MNHEY and CDR2 is SVGAGI. The CDR3 region is CASKTREQDNQPQHF. The CDR3 bases are TGTGCCAGCAAAACGCGGGAACAAGACAATCAGCCCCAGCATTTT.

This rearrangement joins TRBV4-3 to TRBJ1-2, with D perhaps TRBD1 (5 bases). The germline gives CDR1 LGHNA, CDR2 YSLEER. V lost 0 bases and J 4 bases, leaving 15 bases between the germline ends. The CDR3 spans 16 residues. The CDR3 coding sequence is TGCGCCAGCAGCCAAGATAATCAGGGATCTGTCTATGGCTACACCTTC. Translation: CASSQDNQGSVYGYTF.

CDR3 coding DNA: TGTGCCAGCAGTAACGCCCCGGGGGGAGGGTCTACAGATACGCAGTATTTT. Translated: CASSNAPGGGSTDTQYF. J is TRBJ2-3 and V is TRBV28, with 7 bases aligning to TRBD2. Looked up from germline, CDR1 is MDHEN and CDR2 is SYDVKM. J lost 3 bases, V lost 5 bases, and 14 bases had no gene match. The CDR3 is made up of 17 amino acids.

The CDR3 reads CASSVDSGRGETQYF. CDR3 DNA sequence: TGTGCCAGCAGCGTAGACAGCGGGAGAGGGGAGACCCAGTACTTC. The J gene is TRBJ2-5, the V gene TRBV9, with 8 positions matching TRBD2. This CDR3 has 15 amino acids. Germline CDR1 reads SGDLS; CDR2 reads YYNGEE. The V gene end was trimmed by 0 bases and the J gene end by 5 bases; junction bases not matched to a gene: 6.

The chain joins TRBV29-1 to TRBJ2-1; TRBD1 might be the D (6 bases). CDR1 and CDR2 (germline): SQVTM, ANQGSEA. The V gene lost 2 bases and the J gene lost 4 bases, with 18 bases spanning the gap. The length of the CDR3 is 16 residues. CDR3 protein: CSVEFAGERGYNEQFF. Here the CDR3 DNA reads TGCAGCGTTGAATTCGCAGGGGAGAGAGGGTACAATGAGCAGTTCTTC.

For the CDR3, the DNA is TGTGCCAGTAGTACCCAGACAGGCATCGGTGAAGCTTTCTTT. It codes for CASSTQTGIGEAFF. The rearrangement links TRBV19 to TRBJ1-1, with D maybe TRBD1 (6 bases). Between the trimmed V and J ends, which lost 4 bases and 7 bases, there was a span of 16 bases. The CDR3 runs 14 residues. CDR1 LNHDA and CDR2 SQIVND come from the germline V gene (reference sequence).

V gene TRBV10-3 combines with J gene TRBJ1-2; D not certain. CDR3 length equals 15 residues. V lost 4 bases, J lost 5 bases, and 17 bases lay in between. Germline loops: CDR1 ENHRY, CDR2 SYGVKD. As DNA, the CDR3 is TGTGCCATCAGTGCTCAGGCATCCACGTTATATGGCTACACCTTC. Protein sequence: CAISAQASTLYGYTF.

This sequence joins TRBV5-8 and TRBJ2-7, with 11 positions matching TRBD2. This CDR3 is 15 amino acids long. J lost 4 bases, V lost 4 bases, and 7 bases had no gene match. The germline CDR1 and CDR2 sequences are SGHTS and YDEGEE. Here the CDR3 reads CASSPTSGRSYEQYF. The CDR3 bases are TGTGCCAGCAGCCCAACTAGCGGGAGAAGTTACGAGCAGTACTTC.

This chain links TRBV7-6 with TRBJ1-6, with 8 positions matching TRBD1. CDR1 SGHVS and CDR2 FNYEAQ come from the germline V gene. CDR3 size: 16 residues. The ends lost 1 base at V and 9 bases at J; junction bases unmatched: 8. Written as DNA, the CDR3 is TGTGCCAGCAGCTTAGAGGTTACAGGGGGAATTTCACCCCTCCACTTT. As protein: CASSLEVTGGISPLHF.

V and J are TRBV15 and TRBJ1-1; D is uncertain. V was clipped by 5 bases and J by 1 base, with 14 bases between them. Germline V gene lookup returns CDR1 LNHNV and CDR2 YYDKDF (reference sequence). The CDR3 sequence is 15 residues long. CDR3 sequence reads: CATSARTGSNTEAFF. The CDR3 region has the DNA TGTGCCACCAGCGCTAGGACTGGGTCGAACACTGAAGCTTTCTTT. Supplemented by reference TRBV15 and TRBJ1-1, the full variable domain reads DAMVIQNPRYQVTQFGKPVTLSCSQTLNHNVMYWYQQKSSQAPKLLFHYYDKDFNNEADTPDNFQSRRPNTSFCFLDIRSPGLGDTAMYLCATSARTGSNTEAFFGQGTRLTVV.

This chain uses TRBV29-1 with TRBJ2-7; 8 nucleotides match TRBD2. V lost 0 bases, J lost 6 bases, and 7 bases stayed unmatched. The CDR3 is made up of 14 amino acids. Germline V CDR1 and CDR2: SQVTM, ANQGSEA. The CDR3 DNA follows: TGCAGCGTTGAAGATGACGGGAGGGCTCTCGAGCAGTACTTC. Its protein is CSVEDDGRALEQYF.

In this sample, this clone turned up once. The V gene is TRBV2, the J gene TRBJ2-3; TRBD2 matches at 14 bases. CDR3 length: 18 residues. Germline V gives CDR1 SNHLY, CDR2 FYNNEI. The ends lost 5 bases at V and 6 bases at J; junction bases unmatched: 13. CDR3 sequence reads: CASSSKRQGLAGADTQYF. The CDR3 DNA follows: TGTGCCAGCAGTTCTAAACGCCAGGGACTAGCGGGAGCGGATACGCAGTATTTT.

The chain joins TRBV4-1 to TRBJ2-7; tentatively, D is TRBD2 (6 bases). V lost 1 base to trimming and J lost 5 bases, with 18 bases between them. This CDR3 region has 16 residues. CDR1 is MGHRA and CDR2 is YSYEKL in the germline V gene. CDR3 DNA sequence: TGCGCCAGCAGCCAAGCTGGCGGGAAAGTCGGGGACGAGCAGTACTTC. It translates to CASSQAGGKVGDEQYF.

The rearrangement joins TRBV5-6 to TRBJ2-3, with 9 nucleotides matching TRBD1. The length of the CDR3 is 16 residues. The V segment lost 2 bases and the J segment 4 bases; nucleotides outside the gene matches: 8. The germline gives CDR1 SGHDT, CDR2 YYEEEE. The CDR3 reads CASSFLTGGSPDTQYF. The CDR3 nucleotides read TGTGCCAGCAGCTTTTTGACAGGGGGGTCTCCAGATACGCAGTATTTT. The entire variable domain, with the rest obtained from reference TRBV5-6 and TRBJ2-3, is as follows: DAGVTQSPTHLIKTRGQQVTLRCSPKSGHDTVSWYQQALGQGPQFIFQYYEEEERQRGNFPDRFSGHQFPNYSSELNVNALLLGDSALYLCASSFLTGGSPDTQYFGPGTRLTVL.

This clone was seen just once. The chain has TRBV6-2 or TRBV6-3 and TRBJ1-1; possible D gene TRBD1, 5 bases. The CDR3 is 16 residues long. Germline loops: CDR1 MNHEY, CDR2 SVGEGT. Trimming pared 0 bases from V and 10 bases from J, leaving 21 bases between. CDR3 nucleotides: TGTGCCAGCAGTTACTCCTGGCCCGCGGGACTCCTCGGAGCTTTCTTT. This sequence encodes CASSYSWPAGLLGAFF.